These 25 T cell receptor beta chains were all obtained from the same sample, sequenced in a study of graft-versus-host responses after intestinal transplantation. Assay: immunoSEQ multiplex PCR; the TCRdb copy retains only in-frame clones and omits some. The sample has more than 65,000 clones, about 94% seen once; the top ten hold around 0.57%. Their antigen targets remain unknown. The source material was unstimulated CD8+ T cells sorted from spleen or lymph node cells, sampled before intestinal transplant. The receptors were sampled from a human donor who received an intestinal transplant.

The gene calls are TRBV5-1 and TRBJ2-7, with D perhaps being TRBD1 or TRBD2 (6 bases each). The germline V gene has CDR1 SGHRS and CDR2 YFSETQ. Trimming shortened V by 4 bases and J by 0 bases, and 14 bases separated the two germline ends. The CDR3 extends over 15 amino acids. This chain's CDR3 is CASSPGDFPSYEQYF. CDR3 in DNA: TGCGCCAGCAGCCCAGGGGACTTTCCCTCCTACGAGCAGTACTTC.

The chain couples TRBV15 to TRBJ2-4; no firm D call. The V end lost 0 bases, the J end lost 6 bases, and 3 bases lay between the germline ends. CDR3 size: 12 residues. CDR1 is LNHNV and CDR2 is YYDKDF in the germline V gene (reference sequence). The CDR3 spells CATSRDLNIQYF. In DNA form, the CDR3 reads TGTGCCACCAGCAGAGATCTAAACATTCAGTACTTC.

The chain couples TRBV11-2 to TRBJ2-1, with D possibly being TRBD2 (6 bases). The CDR3 is 15 amino acids. Between the trimmed V and J ends, which lost 6 bases and 9 bases, there was a span of 21 bases. Per the germline V gene, CDR1 is SGHAT and CDR2 is FQNNGV. In DNA, the CDR3 is TGTGCCAGCAGATTTCCAGGAGGGAAGGGTGGTGAGCAGTTCTTC. This encodes CASRFPGGKGGEQFF.

The V call is TRBV6-6, the J call TRBJ1-1, with D uncertain. V was trimmed by 5 bases and J by 4 bases, leaving 17 bases between them. The CDR3 totals 15 residues. Germline CDR1 and CDR2: MNHNY and SVGAGI (reference sequence). The CDR3 is CASSLTRPGSTEAFF. CDR3 DNA sequence: TGTGCCAGCAGTCTCACACGACCGGGCAGCACTGAAGCTTTCTTT.

CDR3 in amino acids: CASSIGTSGKGEQFF. The CDR3 bases are TGTGCCAGCAGTATCGGGACTAGCGGGAAGGGTGAGCAGTTCTTC. V and J are TRBV27 and TRBJ2-1; 13 positions agree with TRBD2. CDR3 size: 15 residues. J lost 9 bases, V lost 5 bases, and 7 bases had no gene match. CDR1 is MNHEY, CDR2 SMNVEV, per germline (reference sequence).

This clone was detected once. The gene calls are TRBV7-7 and TRBJ2-1; no definite D call. This CDR3 is built from 16 residues. Germline CDR1 is SSHAT and CDR2 is FNYEAQ (reference sequence). Trimming pared 5 bases from V and 3 bases from J, leaving 17 bases between. Written as DNA, the CDR3 is TGTGCCAGCAGCGCCTTGGCGGAGCCCGACTACAATGAGCAGTTCTTC. This encodes CASSALAEPDYNEQFF.

V is TRBV10-2 and J is TRBJ2-1; possibly TRBD1 for D (5 bases). CDR1 is WSHSY, CDR2 SAAADI, per germline. Trimming stripped 0 bases from V and 7 bases from J, with 16 bases between. The CDR3 length is 16 residues. In DNA, the CDR3 is TGCGCCAGCAGTGAGTCTAGGGGCGGTGGTTCGAATGAGCAGTTCTTC. Its translation is CASSESRGGGSNEQFF.

The V and J genes are TRBV5-1 and TRBJ2-7; D unresolved. CDR1 is SGHRS, CDR2 YFSETQ, per germline. This CDR3 is built from 15 residues. Between the trimmed V and J ends, which lost 0 bases and 4 bases, there was a span of 14 bases. The CDR3 here is CASSLGQSSTYEQYF. CDR3 DNA: TGCGCCAGCAGCTTGGGTCAGTCTTCCACATACGAGCAGTACTTC.

CDR3: CASSLGAGPEQYF. CDR3 DNA sequence: TGTGCCAGCAGCTTAGGAGCAGGCCCCGAGCAGTACTTC. The chain carries TRBV11-1 and TRBJ2-7; D is unresolved. The CDR3 extends over 13 amino acids. Germline lookup yields CDR1 SGHAT and CDR2 FQDESV (reference sequence). Trimming cost V 1 base and J 6 bases, with 10 bases left between them. Drawing the rest from reference TRBV11-1 and TRBJ2-7, the complete variable domain is EAEVAQSPRYKITEKSQAVAFWCDPISGHATLYWYRQILGQGPELLVQFQDESVVDDSQLPKDRFSAERLKGVDSTLKIQPAELGDSAMYLCASSLGAGPEQYFGPGTRLTVT.

J is TRBJ2-7 and V is TRBV4-1; 8 bases map to TRBD1. Germline loops: CDR1 MGHRA, CDR2 YSYEKL. This CDR3 contains 14 residues. V was pared by 3 bases and J by 5 bases, with 6 bases of the junction left unmatched. CDR3 in amino acids: CASSHGQGSHEQYF. The CDR3 DNA follows: TGCGCCAGCAGCCACGGACAGGGATCCCACGAGCAGTACTTC.

This clone is a singleton in its sample. V gene TRBV4-1 combines with J gene TRBJ2-4; D remains ambiguous. Germline V lookup: CDR1 MGHRA, CDR2 YSYEKL. The V gene lost 2 bases and the J gene lost 4 bases, with 12 bases spanning the gap. The CDR3 spans 15 residues. CDR3 nucleotide sequence: TGCGCCAGCAGCCAATGGTGGAGAGTTAAAAACATTCAGTACTTC. Its translation: CASSQWWRVKNIQYF.

The chain recombines TRBV27 with TRBJ2-5; D not certain. Gene TRBJ2-7 matches the end of the DNA better, so the J call may be wrong. The length of the CDR3 is 12 residues. Germline loops: CDR1 MNHEY, CDR2 SMNVEV (reference sequence). The CDR3 nucleotides are TGTGCCAGCAGCCCTAGTCTTCCCGAGCAGTACTTC. Protein: CASSPSLPEQYF.

The chain employs TRBV4-1 and TRBJ1-4; perhaps TRBD1 as D (6 bases). Deletions cut 1 base from V and 3 bases from J, with 15 bases between. Germline CDR1 reads MGHRA; CDR2 reads YSYEKL. The CDR3 spans 17 residues. Here the CDR3 reads CASSQVLGGRANEKLFF. The CDR3 region has the DNA TGCGCCAGCAGCCAAGTGTTAGGGGGAAGGGCTAATGAAAAACTGTTTTTT.

The CDR3 coding sequence is TGTGCCAGCAGCTTTCCCATGTCACCGGACAGGGGATACCAAGAGACCCAGTACTTC. This encodes CASSFPMSPDRGYQETQYF. J is TRBJ2-5 and V is TRBV28; TRBD1 matches 9 bases. The CDR3 length is 19 residues. The germline CDR1 and CDR2 sequences are MDHEN and SYDVKM. Trimming at V came to 6 bases and at J to 0 bases, leaving 17 bases not matched to a gene.

The chain couples TRBV11-3 to TRBJ2-2; TRBD2 aligns across 14 bases. V was pared by 5 bases and J by 6 bases, with 2 bases of the junction left unmatched. The CDR3 is made up of 15 amino acids. Germline-derived CDR1 and CDR2 are SGHNT and YENEEA. The CDR3 here is CASSLGLAGAGELFF. The CDR3 coding sequence is TGTGCCAGCAGCCTGGGACTAGCGGGAGCCGGGGAGCTGTTTTTT.

The chain links TRBV7-4 to TRBJ1-2; a weak D match, TRBD1 (5 bases). V lost 5 bases and J 10 bases, leaving 17 bases between the germline ends. CDR1 SGHVT and CDR2 SQSDAQ come from the germline V gene. This CDR3 spans 13 amino acids. The CDR3 DNA is TGTGCCAGCAGCGAAGGGACGTCCGTTACCTACACCTTC. It yields the protein CASSEGTSVTYTF.

The rearrangement links TRBV29-1 to TRBJ2-3; D not certain. Germline-derived CDR1 and CDR2 are SQVTM and ANQGSEA. This CDR3 contains 15 residues. Trimming left V 0 bases short and J 2 bases short, with 12 bases between. The CDR3 sequence is CSVEDRGLLTDTQYF. The CDR3, as DNA: TGCAGCGTTGAAGATCGTGGGCTCCTCACAGATACGCAGTATTTT.

This CDR3 is CASSPSGTGGRETQYF. The DNA for the CDR3 is TGTGCCAGCAGCCCAAGCGGGACAGGGGGCCGGGAGACCCAGTACTTC. This chain uses TRBV7-7 with TRBJ2-5; the match to TRBD1 covers 12 bases. V was clipped by 5 bases and J by 5 bases; unmatched bases: 9. Germline CDR1 and CDR2: SSHAT and FNYEAQ (reference sequence). The CDR3 runs to 16 residues. The entire variable domain, with the rest obtained from reference TRBV7-7 and TRBJ2-5, is as follows: GAGVSQSPRYKVTKRGQDVTLRCDPISSHATLYWYQQALGQGPEFLTYFNYEAQPDKSGLPSDRFSAERPEGSISTLTIQRTEQRDSAMYRCASSPSGTGGRETQYFGPGTRLLVL.

The chain couples TRBV28 to TRBJ1-2; D is unclear. Trimming removed 1 base from V and 4 bases from J, with 10 bases in between. Per germline, CDR1 MDHEN and CDR2 SYDVKM. The CDR3 has 14 residues. This CDR3 is CASSLSGQPYGYTF. DNA of the CDR3: TGTGCCAGCAGTTTATCTGGCCAGCCCTATGGCTACACCTTC.

This chain connects TRBV19 to TRBJ1-1, with D tentatively TRBD1 (5 bases). The germline V gene encodes CDR1 LNHDA and CDR2 SQIVND (reference sequence). Trimming took off 3 bases at V and 10 bases at J, with 24 bases between the two ends. CDR3 length: 16 residues. The DNA for the CDR3 is TGTGCCAGTAGTATCGGGAGGGGAAGATTGCATGTAGGAGCTTTCTTT. This translates into CASSIGRGRLHVGAFF.

This chain joins TRBV27 and TRBJ2-1, with 8 positions matching TRBD2. This CDR3 spans 17 amino acids. Per the germline V gene, CDR1 is MNHEY and CDR2 is SMNVEV (reference sequence). J was trimmed by 4 bases and V by 0 bases; bases with no gene match: 8. The chain's CDR3 is CASSLSSAGGGYNEQFF. The CDR3 DNA reads as TGTGCCAGCAGTTTATCTTCGGCGGGAGGTGGATACAATGAGCAGTTCTTC.

The rearrangement links TRBV7-2 to TRBJ2-3; no definite D call. Germline V gene lookup returns CDR1 SGHTA and CDR2 FQGNSA. The CDR3 runs to 15 residues. Trimming took 0 bases from V and 5 from J, leaving 12 bases between them. Written as DNA, the CDR3 is TGTGCCAGCAGCTTAGCTCCCGGGTTCAGAGATACGCAGTATTTT. The encoded protein is CASSLAPGFRDTQYF. Supplemented by reference TRBV7-2 and TRBJ2-3, the full variable domain reads GAGVSQSPSNKVTEKGKDVELRCDPISGHTALYWYRQSLGQGLEFLIYFQGNSAPDKSGLPSDRFSAERTGGSVSTLTIQRTQQEDSAVYLCASSLAPGFRDTQYFGPGTRLTVL.

This rearrangement joins TRBV28 to TRBJ1-1; D is uncertain. V was shortened by 4 bases and J by 1 base, with 19 bases between the two germline ends. CDR1 MDHEN and CDR2 SYDVKM come from the germline V gene. CDR3 length equals 17 residues. CDR3 sequence: CASSSRFTLWGNTEAFF. CDR3 coding DNA: TGTGCCAGCAGTTCCAGATTCACCCTCTGGGGGAACACTGAAGCTTTCTTT.

This rearrangement joins TRBV28 to TRBJ1-1; the match to TRBD1 covers 7 bases. The CDR3 sequence is 13 residues long. CDR1 and CDR2 from the germline V gene are MDHEN and SYDVKM. Unmatched junction bases numbered 7, after V lost 2 bases and J lost 10 bases. The CDR3: CASSLSLWTGAFF. In DNA, the CDR3 is TGTGCCAGCAGTTTAAGTCTGTGGACAGGAGCTTTCTTT. Full variable domain (rest looked up from reference TRBV28 and TRBJ1-1): DVKVTQSSRYLVKRTGEKVFLECVQDMDHENMFWYRQDPGLGLRLIYFSYDVKMKEKGDIPEGYSVSREKKERFSLILESASTNQTSMYLCASSLSLWTGAFFGQGTRLTVV.

Regarding this clone: Other nucleotide sequences in the sample specify the same CDR3. The J gene is TRBJ2-7, the V gene TRBV5-1; no definite D call. The length of the CDR3 is 12 residues. Deletions cut 3 bases from V and 0 bases from J, with 4 bases between. Germline CDR1 is SGHRS and CDR2 is YFSETQ. In DNA form, the CDR3 reads TGCGCCAGCAGCTCTTCCTCCTACGAGCAGTACTTC. The encoded protein is CASSSSSYEQYF.